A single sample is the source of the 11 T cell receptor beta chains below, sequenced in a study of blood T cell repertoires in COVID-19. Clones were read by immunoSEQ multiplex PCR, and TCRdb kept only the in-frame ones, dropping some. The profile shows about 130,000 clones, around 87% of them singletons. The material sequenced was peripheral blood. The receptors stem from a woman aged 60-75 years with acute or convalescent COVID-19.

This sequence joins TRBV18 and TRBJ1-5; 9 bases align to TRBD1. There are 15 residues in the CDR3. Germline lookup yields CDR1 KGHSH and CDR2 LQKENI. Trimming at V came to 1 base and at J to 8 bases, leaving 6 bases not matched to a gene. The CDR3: CASSPRGQGSEPQHF. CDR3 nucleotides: TGTGCCAGCTCACCACGGGGACAGGGTAGCGAGCCCCAGCATTTT.

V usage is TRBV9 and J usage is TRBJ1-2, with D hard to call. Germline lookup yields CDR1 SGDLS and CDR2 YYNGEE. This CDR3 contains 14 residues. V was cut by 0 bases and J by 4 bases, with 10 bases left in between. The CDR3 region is CASSVDQVRYGYTF. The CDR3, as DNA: TGTGCCAGCAGCGTAGATCAGGTTCGCTATGGCTACACCTTC.

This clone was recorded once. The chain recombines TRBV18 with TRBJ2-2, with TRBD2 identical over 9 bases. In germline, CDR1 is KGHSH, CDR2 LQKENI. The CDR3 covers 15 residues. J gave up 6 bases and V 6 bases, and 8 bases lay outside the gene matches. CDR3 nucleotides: TGTGCCAGCTCCCCTAAACTAGCGGGCGCCGGGGAGCTGTTTTTT. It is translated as CASSPKLAGAGELFF.

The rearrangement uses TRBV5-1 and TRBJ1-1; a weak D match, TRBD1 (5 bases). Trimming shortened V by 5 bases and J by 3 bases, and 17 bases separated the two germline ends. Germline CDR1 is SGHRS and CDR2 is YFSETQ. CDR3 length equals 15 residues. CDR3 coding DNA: TGCGCCAGCAGTAGGGGTGGGATCACAGACACTGAAGCTTTCTTT. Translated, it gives CASSRGGITDTEAFF.

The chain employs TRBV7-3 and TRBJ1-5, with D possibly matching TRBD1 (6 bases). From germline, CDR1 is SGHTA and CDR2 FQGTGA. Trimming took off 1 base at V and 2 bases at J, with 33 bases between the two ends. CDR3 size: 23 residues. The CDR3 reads CASSLRTPLEKLQGRVRNQPQHF. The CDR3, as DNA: TGTGCCAGCAGCTTAAGGACACCACTTGAAAAATTACAGGGTAGGGTTCGCAATCAGCCCCAGCATTTT.

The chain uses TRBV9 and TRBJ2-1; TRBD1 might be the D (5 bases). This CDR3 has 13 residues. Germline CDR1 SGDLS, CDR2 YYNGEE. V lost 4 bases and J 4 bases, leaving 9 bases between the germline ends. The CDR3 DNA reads TGTGCCAGCAGCCCCAGACAGTACAATGAGCAGTTCTTC. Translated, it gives CASSPRQYNEQFF.

This CDR3 is CASSLGSGRDTQYF. The CDR3 region has the DNA TGCGCCAGCAGCTTGGGTAGCGGGAGGGATACGCAGTATTTT. The J gene is TRBJ2-3, the V gene TRBV5-1; the match to TRBD2 covers 10 bases. The germline gives CDR1 SGHRS, CDR2 YFSETQ. With V trimmed by 0 bases and J by 6 bases, 1 base remained unmatched. The CDR3 length is 14 residues.

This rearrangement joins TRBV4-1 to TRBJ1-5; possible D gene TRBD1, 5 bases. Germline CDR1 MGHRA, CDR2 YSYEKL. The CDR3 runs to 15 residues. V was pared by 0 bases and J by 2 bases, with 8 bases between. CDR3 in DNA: TGCGCCAGCAGCCAAGATCTGGGGCGCAATCAGCCCCAGCATTTT. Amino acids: CASSQDLGRNQPQHF.

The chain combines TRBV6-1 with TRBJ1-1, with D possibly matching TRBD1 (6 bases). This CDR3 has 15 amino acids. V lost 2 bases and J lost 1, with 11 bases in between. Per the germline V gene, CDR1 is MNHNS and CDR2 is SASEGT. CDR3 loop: CASSEKGTSNTEAFF. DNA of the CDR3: TGTGCCAGCAGTGAAAAAGGGACATCGAACACTGAAGCTTTCTTT.

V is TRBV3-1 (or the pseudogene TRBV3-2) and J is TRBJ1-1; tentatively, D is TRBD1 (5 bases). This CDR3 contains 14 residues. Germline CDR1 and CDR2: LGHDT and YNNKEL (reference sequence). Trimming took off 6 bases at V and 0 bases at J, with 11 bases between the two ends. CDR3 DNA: TGTGCCAGCAGTATAAAGGGGATGAACACTGAAGCTTTCTTT. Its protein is CASSIKGMNTEAFF.

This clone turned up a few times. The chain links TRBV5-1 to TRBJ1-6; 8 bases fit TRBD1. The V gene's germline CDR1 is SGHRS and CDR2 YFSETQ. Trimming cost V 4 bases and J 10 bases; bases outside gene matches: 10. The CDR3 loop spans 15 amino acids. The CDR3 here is CASSPKGQGGSPLHF. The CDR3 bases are TGCGCCAGCAGCCCGAAAGGACAGGGTGGCTCACCCCTCCACTTT.